This T cell receptor (beta chain) is drawn from a study of blood T cell repertoires in COVID-19. Original methodology: Reference gene primer amplification yielded estimated nucleated cell counts. TCRdb keeps only in-frame clones here, not all; method: immunoSEQ multiplex PCR. The DNA gave D and trimming, while V, J and clone size come from that table. The sample consists of roughly 400,000 clones, nearly 90% of them appearing once. Participants, about 18 to 100 years old, spanned around 25 US areas. A COVID-19 case was met by exposed participants within 2 weeks before study entry. V was clipped by 2 bases and J by 6 bases, with 13 bases between them. This CDR3 has 14 amino acids. In germline, CDR1 is MNHNS, CDR2 SASEGT.

Sequencing was performed on PBMCs or T cells enriched from blood (not recorded which). The chain employs TRBV6-1 and TRBJ1-2; D perhaps matches TRBD1 (6 bases). The TCR was taken from a woman in her late teens or twenties who had been exposed to COVID-19. This CDR3 reads CASSEYRGGNGYTF. DNA for the CDR3: TGTGCCAGCAGTGAATACCGAGGGGGAAATGGCTACACCTTC.